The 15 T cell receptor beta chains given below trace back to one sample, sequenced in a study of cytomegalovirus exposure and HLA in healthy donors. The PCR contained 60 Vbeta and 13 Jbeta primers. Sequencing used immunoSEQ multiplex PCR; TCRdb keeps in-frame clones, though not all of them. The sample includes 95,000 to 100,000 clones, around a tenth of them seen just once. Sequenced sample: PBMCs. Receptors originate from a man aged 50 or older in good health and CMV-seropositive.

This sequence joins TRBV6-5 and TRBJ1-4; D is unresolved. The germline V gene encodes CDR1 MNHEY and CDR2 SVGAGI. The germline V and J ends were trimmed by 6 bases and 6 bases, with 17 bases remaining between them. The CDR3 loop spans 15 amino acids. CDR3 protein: CASSHYGMRDEKLFF. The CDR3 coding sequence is TGTGCCAGCAGCCACTACGGGATGAGAGATGAAAAACTGTTTTTT.

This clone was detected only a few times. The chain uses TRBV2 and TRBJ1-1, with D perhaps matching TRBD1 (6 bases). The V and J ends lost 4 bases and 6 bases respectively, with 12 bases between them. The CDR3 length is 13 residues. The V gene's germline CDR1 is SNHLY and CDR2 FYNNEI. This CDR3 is CASSADRPSEAFF. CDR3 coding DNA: TGTGCCAGCAGTGCGGACAGACCCTCTGAAGCTTTCTTT.

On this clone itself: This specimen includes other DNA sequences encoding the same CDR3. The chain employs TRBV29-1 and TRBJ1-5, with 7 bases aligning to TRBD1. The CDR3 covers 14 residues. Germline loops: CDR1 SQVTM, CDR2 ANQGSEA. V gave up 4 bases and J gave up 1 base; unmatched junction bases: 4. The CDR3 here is CSVAGQSSNQPQHF. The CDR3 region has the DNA TGCAGCGTTGCGGGACAGTCAAGCAATCAGCCCCAGCATTTT. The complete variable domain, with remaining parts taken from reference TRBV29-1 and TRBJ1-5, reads SAVISQKPSRDICQRGTSLTIQCQVDSQVTMMFWYRQQPGQSLTLIATANQGSEATYESGFVIDKFPISRPNLTFSTLTVSNMSPEDSSIYLCSVAGQSSNQPQHFGDGTRLSIL.

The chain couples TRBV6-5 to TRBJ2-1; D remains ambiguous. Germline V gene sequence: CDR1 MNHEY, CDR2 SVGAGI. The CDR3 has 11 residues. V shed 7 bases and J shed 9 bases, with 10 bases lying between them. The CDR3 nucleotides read TGTGCCAGCAAAGGAGTGGGTGAGCAGTTCTTC. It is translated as CASKGVGEQFF.

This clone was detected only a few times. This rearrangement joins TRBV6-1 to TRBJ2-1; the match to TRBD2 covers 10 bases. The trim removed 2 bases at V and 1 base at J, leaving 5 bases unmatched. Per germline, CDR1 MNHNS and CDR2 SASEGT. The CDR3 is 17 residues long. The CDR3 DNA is TGTGCCAGCAGTGAACGGGCTAGCGGGAGTTCCTACAATGAGCAGTTCTTC. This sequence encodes CASSERASGSSYNEQFF.

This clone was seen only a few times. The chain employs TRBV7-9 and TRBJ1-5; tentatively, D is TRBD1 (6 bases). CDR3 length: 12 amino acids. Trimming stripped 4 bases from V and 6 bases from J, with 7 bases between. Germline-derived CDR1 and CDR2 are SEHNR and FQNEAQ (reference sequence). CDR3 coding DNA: TGTGCCAGCAGCTCAGGGGTTCAGCCCCAGCATTTT. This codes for CASSSGVQPQHF.

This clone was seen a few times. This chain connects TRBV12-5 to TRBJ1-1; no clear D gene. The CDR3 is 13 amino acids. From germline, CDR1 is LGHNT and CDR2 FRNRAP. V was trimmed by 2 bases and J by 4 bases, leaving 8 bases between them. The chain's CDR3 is CASGLSEGTEAFF. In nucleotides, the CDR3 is TGTGCTAGTGGTTTGTCCGAGGGCACTGAAGCTTTCTTT.

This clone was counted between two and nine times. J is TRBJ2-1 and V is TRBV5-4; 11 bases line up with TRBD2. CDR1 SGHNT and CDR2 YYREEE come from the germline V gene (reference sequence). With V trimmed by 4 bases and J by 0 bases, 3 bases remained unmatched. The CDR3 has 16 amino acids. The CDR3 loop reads CASSTGLAASYNEQFF. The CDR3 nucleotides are TGTGCCAGCAGCACGGGACTAGCGGCCTCCTACAATGAGCAGTTCTTC.

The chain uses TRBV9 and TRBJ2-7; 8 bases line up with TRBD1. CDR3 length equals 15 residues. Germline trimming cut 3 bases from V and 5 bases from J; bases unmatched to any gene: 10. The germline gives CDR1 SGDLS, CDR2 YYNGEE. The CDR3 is CASSATQGAAHEQYF. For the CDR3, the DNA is TGTGCCAGCAGCGCAACCCAGGGGGCGGCCCACGAGCAGTACTTC.

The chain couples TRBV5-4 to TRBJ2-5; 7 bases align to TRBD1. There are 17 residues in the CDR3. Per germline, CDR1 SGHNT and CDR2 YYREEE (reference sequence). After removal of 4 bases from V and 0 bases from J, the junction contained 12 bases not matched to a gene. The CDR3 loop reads CASSEGTGVMYQETQYF. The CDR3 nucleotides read TGTGCCAGCAGCGAGGGAACAGGGGTGATGTACCAAGAGACCCAGTACTTC.

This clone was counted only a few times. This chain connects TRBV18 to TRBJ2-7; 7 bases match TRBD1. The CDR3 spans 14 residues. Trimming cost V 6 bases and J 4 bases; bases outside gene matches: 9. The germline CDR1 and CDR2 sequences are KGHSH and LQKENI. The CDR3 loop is CASSPETGTYEQYF. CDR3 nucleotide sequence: TGTGCCAGCTCGCCTGAGACAGGGACATACGAGCAGTACTTC.

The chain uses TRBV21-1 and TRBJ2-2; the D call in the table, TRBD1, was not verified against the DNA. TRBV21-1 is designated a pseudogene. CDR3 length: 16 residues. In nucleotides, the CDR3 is TGTGCCAGCAGCAGACCCCGGGACAGGCACACCGGGGAGCTGTTTTTT. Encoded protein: CASSRPRDRHTGELFF.

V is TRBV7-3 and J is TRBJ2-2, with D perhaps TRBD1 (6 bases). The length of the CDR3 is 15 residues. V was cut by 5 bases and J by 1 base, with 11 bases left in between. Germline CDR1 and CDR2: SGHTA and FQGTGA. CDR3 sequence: CASSPSGVNTGELFF. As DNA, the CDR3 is TGTGCCAGCAGCCCTTCAGGGGTGAACACCGGGGAGCTGTTTTTT.

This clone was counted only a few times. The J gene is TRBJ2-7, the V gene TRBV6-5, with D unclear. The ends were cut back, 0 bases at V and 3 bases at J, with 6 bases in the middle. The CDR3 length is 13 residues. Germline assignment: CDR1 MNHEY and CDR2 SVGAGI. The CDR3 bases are TGTGCCAGCAGTTACTCGAGGATCTACGAGCAGTACTTC. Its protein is CASSYSRIYEQYF.

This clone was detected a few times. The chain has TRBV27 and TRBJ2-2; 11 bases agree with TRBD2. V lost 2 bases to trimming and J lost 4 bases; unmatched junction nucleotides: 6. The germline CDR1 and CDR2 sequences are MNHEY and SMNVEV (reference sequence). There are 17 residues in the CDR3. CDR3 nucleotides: TGTGCCAGCAGTTTAGGGCTAGCGGGAGGTGGCACCGGGGAGCTGTTTTTT. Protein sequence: CASSLGLAGGGTGELFF.